This T cell receptor (beta chain) appears in the sequencing data of a study of blood T cell repertoires in COVID-19. Study at large: T cells, B-cell-depleted T cells, or PBMCs supplied cDNA or gDNA.

The table lists this clone with a count of one. The CDR3 length is 12 residues. Germline V gene lookup returns CDR1 SNHLY and CDR2 FYNNEI. V was clipped by 3 bases and J by 4 bases, with 7 bases between them. Repertoires were generated with immunoSEQ multiplex PCR, while TCRdb's copy carries only in-frame clones and drops some. Among 300,000 to 400,000 clones listed, about 90% were seen once. The V gene is TRBV2, the J gene TRBJ2-7, with D uncertain. The sample was peripheral blood. The TCR comes from a woman aged 50 to 60 who had recovered from COVID-19. CDR3 sequence reads: CASSESAYEQYF. The CDR3 DNA reads as TGTGCCAGCAGTGAGAGCGCTTACGAGCAGTACTTC.